Sequencing of this T cell receptor beta chain was carried out in a study of siplizumab effects on memory and regulatory T cells. Study outcomes and limitations: A minor share of alloreactive clones matched unstimulated subsets. A significant reduction in alloreactive sequences traceable to unstimulated CD4+ memory cells was produced by siplizumab. Unstimulated naive T cells seemed to show more diversity than memory cells did, and they also seemed to be among the major contributors to the alloresponse.

The repertoire was sequenced with immunoSEQ multiplex PCR; TCRdb's copy has only in-frame clones and lacks some. The data contain approximately 70,000 clones, less than 95% of them seen just once; the ten biggest clones take up roughly 30%. As concerns this clone: The antigen is undetermined.

Germline V CDR1 and CDR2: MNHNY, SVGAGI (reference sequence). This CDR3 region has 14 residues. The germline V and J ends were trimmed by 2 bases and 4 bases, with 11 bases remaining between them. The chain joins TRBV6-6 to TRBJ1-2; D may be TRBD1 (5 bases). The receptor was derived from a human donor in good health. Material: CD8+ T cells sorted from blood. The CDR3 nucleotides read TGTGCCAGCAGTTACGCGACAGTTAGCTATGGCTACACCTTC. Amino acids: CASSYATVSYGYTF.